These T cell receptor beta chains were read from a single sample in a study of cytomegalovirus exposure and HLA in healthy donors. Measured with immunoSEQ multiplex PCR; TCRdb has only the in-frame clones, and not every one. Counted here are approximately 170,000 clones, less than 75% occurring once; the ten biggest clones make up roughly 1.6%. The specimen sequenced was PBMCs. Receptors were obtained from a girl aged 10 to 17 in good health and CMV-seronegative. The CDR3 runs from the conserved cysteine through the conserved F or W. The D gene is left open where the match is weak. Size tells how often a clone was seen (once, few, many) or the class of an expanded clone, and some rows leave it out.

J	size	V	length	D	DNA	CDR3
TRBJ1-5	few	TRBV29-1	13	NA	TGCAGCGTTGCGGAGGCTAGCAATCAGCCCCAGCATTTT	CSVAEASNQPQHF
TRBJ1-5	NA	TRBV5-5	13	TRBD1	TGTGCCAGCAGCTTCCAGGGGGATCAGCCCCAGCATTTT	CASSFQGDQPQHF
TRBJ1-6	NA	TRBV5-8	17	TRBD1	TGTGCCAGCAGCTCTCAACGGGACAGTCCATATAATTCACCCCTCCACTTT	CASSSQRDSPYNSPLHF
TRBJ2-3	once	TRBV11-2	12	NA	TGTGCCAGCAGCCCACAGGGCCATACGCAGTATTTT	CASSPQGHTQYF
TRBJ2-3	NA	TRBV10-3	15	TRBD2	TGTGCCATCACCCTGACTAGCACCCTCACAGATACGCAGTATTTT	CAITLTSTLTDTQYF
TRBJ1-2	NA	TRBV5-6	14	NA	TGTGCCAGCAGCTTGGGGCGGATTAACTATGGCTACACCTTC	CASSLGRINYGYTF
TRBJ1-2	NA	TRBV5-4	14	NA	TGTGCCAGCAGCTACCCCCCAGGGTGGGGTGGCTACACCTTC	CASSYPPGWGGYTF
TRBJ1-5	NA	TRBV10-2	18	NA	TGCGCCAGCAGGCTGTCTAGCGGTGCAGCCTCTAGCAATCAGCCCCAGCATTTT	CASRLSSGAASSNQPQHF
TRBJ2-3	NA	TRBV7-9	14	TRBD2	TGTGCCAGCAGCCGTAGCGGGGGGACAGATACGCAGTATTTT	CASSRSGGTDTQYF
TRBJ2-2	NA	TRBV9	18	NA	TGTGCCAGCAGCCCCCCCCCGAGCGGCCGTATGAACACCGGGGAGCTGTTTTTT	CASSPPPSGRMNTGELFF
TRBJ1-2	NA	TRBV2	12	NA	TGTGCCACCTTACTTGGTAACTATGGCTACACCTTC	CATLLGNYGYTF
TRBJ2-5	NA	TRBV7-9	17	TRBD2	TGTGCCAGCAGTCTGACTAGCGGGGGGTTTCAGTCTGAGACCCAGTACTTC	CASSLTSGGFQSETQYF
TRBJ2-7	NA	TRBV29-1	12	NA	TGCAGCGTTGACCGGGACTCCGGGGAGCAGTACTTC	CSVDRDSGEQYF
TRBJ2-1	few	TRBV29-1	14	NA	TGCAGCGTCCCCCCAACCCGGGAGCGCAATGAGCAGTTCTTC	CSVPPTRERNEQFF
TRBJ1-5	NA	TRBV10-3	17	TRBD1	TGTGCCATCAGTGAAGGTGCAGGGGGGTTTTTCAATCAGCCCCAGCATTTT	CAISEGAGGFFNQPQHF
TRBJ1-1	NA	TRBV6-1	13	NA	TGTGCCAGCAGTGAACTAGAAAACACTGAAGCTTTCTTT	CASSELENTEAFF
TRBJ1-2	NA	TRBV7-3	14	NA	TGTGCCAGCAGCCCCAAGGGAGGGGACTATGGCTACACCTTC	CASSPKGGDYGYTF
TRBJ2-2	NA	TRBV27	14	NA	TGTGCCAGCAGCGAGTCTAGACAGGCCGGGGAGCTGTTTTTT	CASSESRQAGELFF
TRBJ1-1	few	TRBV19	13	TRBD1	TGTGCCAGTAGCAGAACAGGGGGCACTGAAGCTTTCTTT	CASSRTGGTEAFF
TRBJ2-5	once	TRBV18	14	TRBD2	TGTGCCAGCTCACCAGCGGGGGTCCGAGAGACCCAGTACTTC	CASSPAGVRETQYF
TRBJ2-1	few	TRBV5-1	15	TRBD2	TGCGCCAGCAGCGGGGGACTAGCGGGGGGACGTGAGCAGTTCTTC	CASSGGLAGGREQFF
TRBJ2-1	NA	TRBV27	14	NA	TGTGCCAGCAGTTACGTCGGGACTTACAATGAGCAGTTCTTC	CASSYVGTYNEQFF
TRBJ2-1	few	TRBV7-9	11	TRBD1	TGTGCCAGCAACCCTACAGGGGGAAGGTTCTTC	CASNPTGGRFF
TRBJ2-3	once	TRBV28	19	TRBD2	TGTGCCAGCAGTTTAGTGGTAGGCGGGACTAGCGGGGTCACAGATACGCAGTATTTT	CASSLVVGGTSGVTDTQYF
TRBJ1-5	NA	TRBV2	16	NA	TGTGCCAGCAGTGAAGGCACCCGGACAGGCAATCAGCCCCAGCATTTT	CASSEGTRTGNQPQHF
TRBJ2-7	few	TRBV2	13	TRBD1	TGTGCCGGGGGACAGGTGTTCTCCTACGAGCAGTACTTC	CAGGQVFSYEQYF
TRBJ1-4	NA	TRBV2	13	NA	TGTGCCAGCAGTGGACAGCTAAATGAAAAACTGTTTTTT	CASSGQLNEKLFF
TRBJ2-6	NA	TRBV4-1	15	NA	TGCGCCAGCAGCCAAGTCTCCTCTGGGGCCAACGTCCTGACTTTC	CASSQVSSGANVLTF
TRBJ2-1	few	TRBV28	11	NA	TGTGCCAGCAGTTTATGGCAGGAGCAGTTCTTC	CASSLWQEQFF
TRBJ1-2	NA	TRBV6-1	13	TRBD1	TGTGCCAGCGGCCCGGACAGGTCTTATGGCTACACCTTC	CASGPDRSYGYTF
TRBJ2-7	NA	TRBV27	15	NA	TGTGCCAGCAGTTACCGGGTCCAAAGCTCCTACGAGCAGTACTTC	CASSYRVQSSYEQYF
TRBJ1-1	once	TRBV2	11	NA	TGTGCCAGCAGTGAAACCGAGGAAGCTTTCTTT	CASSETEEAFF
TRBJ1-2	NA	TRBV9	16	NA	TGTGCCAGCAGCGTAGCTCGGGACATCGGTAACTATGGCTACACCTTC	CASSVARDIGNYGYTF
TRBJ1-2	NA	TRBV6-1	15	NA	TGTGCCAGCAGTGAAGGGACGGGAGCTAACTATGGCTACACCTTC	CASSEGTGANYGYTF
TRBJ1-2	NA	TRBV7-8	19	TRBD1	TGTGCCAGCAGCTTGGCACCTTGGGACAGGGGGTTCTTTGTCTATGGCTACACCTTC	CASSLAPWDRGFFVYGYTF
TRBJ1-1	NA	TRBV4-2	15	NA	TGTGCCAGCAGCCAAGAAAGACAGATTAACACTGAAGCTTTCTTT	CASSQERQINTEAFF
TRBJ1-2	NA	TRBV19	16	NA	TGTGCCAGTAGTATCCTATCGAGCTTTCGGGGAAATGGCTACACCTTC	CASSILSSFRGNGYTF
TRBJ2-4	NA	TRBV12-2	14	NA	TGTGCAAGTCGCTCGCTAGCGGGGGGGAACATTCAGTACTTC	CASRSLAGGNIQYF
TRBJ1-6	NA	TRBV6-5	15	NA	TGTGCCAGCAGTTACGGCGGACAGAAGAATTCACCCCTCCACTTT	CASSYGGQKNSPLHF
TRBJ2-5	NA	TRBV5-1	14	NA	TGCGCCAGCAGCTTGGAACAGGGCCGGGAGACCCAGTACTTC	CASSLEQGRETQYF
TRBJ2-1	NA	TRBV9	18	TRBD1	TGTGCCAGCAGCGGTAGACCCTATGGGACAGGGGACTACAATGAGCAGTTCTTC	CASSGRPYGTGDYNEQFF
TRBJ2-7	NA	TRBV30	11	NA	TGTGCCTGGGTGACTAGTGTCGAGCAGTACTTC	CAWVTSVEQYF
TRBJ1-4	few	TRBV6-5	14	TRBD1	TGTGCCAGCAGTTACGGACAGGGTGGGGAAAAACTGTTTTTT	CASSYGQGGEKLFF
TRBJ2-1	few	TRBV5-1	15	TRBD2	TGCGCCAGCAGCTCTTATAGCGGGGGGCTTTGGGAGCAGTTCTTC	CASSSYSGGLWEQFF
TRBJ1-6	few	TRBV19	15	TRBD1	TGTGCCAGTAGCCCGACAGGGGGAGGTGATTCACCCCTCCACTTT	CASSPTGGGDSPLHF
TRBJ1-1	NA	TRBV5-1	13	NA	TGCGCCAGCAGCTCGACGGAGCACACTGAAGCTTTCTTT	CASSSTEHTEAFF
TRBJ2-3	NA	TRBV18	17	TRBD1	TGTGCCAGCTCACCTTCGACAGGGGGCACGTTCACAGATACGCAGTATTTT	CASSPSTGGTFTDTQYF
TRBJ1-5	NA	TRBV5-5	15	NA	TGTGCCAGCAGCTTGGGCCAGATAAGCAATCAGCCCCAGCATTTT	CASSLGQISNQPQHF